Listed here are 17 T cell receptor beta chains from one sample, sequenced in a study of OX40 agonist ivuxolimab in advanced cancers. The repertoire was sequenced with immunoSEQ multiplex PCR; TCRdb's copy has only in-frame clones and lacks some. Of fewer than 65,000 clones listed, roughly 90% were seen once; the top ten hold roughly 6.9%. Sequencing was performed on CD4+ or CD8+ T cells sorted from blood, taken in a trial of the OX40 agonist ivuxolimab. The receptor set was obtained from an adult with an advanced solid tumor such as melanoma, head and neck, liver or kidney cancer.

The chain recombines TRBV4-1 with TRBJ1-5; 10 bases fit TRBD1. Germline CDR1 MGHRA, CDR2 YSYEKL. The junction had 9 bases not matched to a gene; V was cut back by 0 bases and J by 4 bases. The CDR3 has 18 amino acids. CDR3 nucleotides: TGCGCCAGCAGCCAAGATGGGACAGGGGCAGAAAGAAATCAGCCCCAGCATTTT. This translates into CASSQDGTGAERNQPQHF.

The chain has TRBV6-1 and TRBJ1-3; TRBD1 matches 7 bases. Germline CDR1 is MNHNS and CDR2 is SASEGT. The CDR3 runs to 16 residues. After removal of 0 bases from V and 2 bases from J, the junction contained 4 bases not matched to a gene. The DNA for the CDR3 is TGTGCCAGCAGTGAAGCTGAGGGGGCGCCTGGAAACACCATATATTTT. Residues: CASSEAEGAPGNTIYF.

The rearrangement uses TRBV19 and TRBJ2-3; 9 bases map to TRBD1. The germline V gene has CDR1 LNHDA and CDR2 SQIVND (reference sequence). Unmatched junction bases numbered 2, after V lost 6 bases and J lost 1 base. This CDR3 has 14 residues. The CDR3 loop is CASRTGGGTDTQYF. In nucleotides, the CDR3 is TGTGCCAGTAGGACAGGGGGTGGCACAGATACGCAGTATTTT.

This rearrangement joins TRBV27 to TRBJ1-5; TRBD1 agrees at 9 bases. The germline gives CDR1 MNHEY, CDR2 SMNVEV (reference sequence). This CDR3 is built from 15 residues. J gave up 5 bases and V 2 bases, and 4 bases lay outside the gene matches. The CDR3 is CASSLGGQGDQPQHF. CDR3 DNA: TGTGCCAGCAGTTTAGGGGGACAGGGTGATCAGCCCCAGCATTTT.

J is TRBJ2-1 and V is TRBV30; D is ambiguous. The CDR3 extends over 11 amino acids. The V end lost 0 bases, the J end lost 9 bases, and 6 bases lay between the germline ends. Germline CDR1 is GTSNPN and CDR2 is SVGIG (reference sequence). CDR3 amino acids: CAWSVASEQFF. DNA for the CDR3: TGTGCCTGGAGTGTAGCGAGTGAGCAGTTCTTC.

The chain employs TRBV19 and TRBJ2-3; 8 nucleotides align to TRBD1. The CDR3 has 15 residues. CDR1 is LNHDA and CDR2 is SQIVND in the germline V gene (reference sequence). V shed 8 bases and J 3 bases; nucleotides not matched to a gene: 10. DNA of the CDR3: TGTGCCAGTCAAAGGACAGGGCTTTTGACAGATACGCAGTATTTT. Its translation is CASQRTGLLTDTQYF.

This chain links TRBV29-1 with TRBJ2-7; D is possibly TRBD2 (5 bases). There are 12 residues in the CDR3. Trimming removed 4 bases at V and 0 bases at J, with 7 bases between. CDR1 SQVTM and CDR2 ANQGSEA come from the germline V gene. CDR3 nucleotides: TGCAGCGTTGTACGGGACTCCTACGAGCAGTACTTC. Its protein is CSVVRDSYEQYF.

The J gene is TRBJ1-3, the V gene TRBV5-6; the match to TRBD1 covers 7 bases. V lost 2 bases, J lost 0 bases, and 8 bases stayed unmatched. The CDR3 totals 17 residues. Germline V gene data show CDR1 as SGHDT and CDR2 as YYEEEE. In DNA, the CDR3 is TGTGCCAGCAGCTTAAGGCAGGGGGGCTTCTCTGGAAACACCATATATTTT. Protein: CASSLRQGGFSGNTIYF.

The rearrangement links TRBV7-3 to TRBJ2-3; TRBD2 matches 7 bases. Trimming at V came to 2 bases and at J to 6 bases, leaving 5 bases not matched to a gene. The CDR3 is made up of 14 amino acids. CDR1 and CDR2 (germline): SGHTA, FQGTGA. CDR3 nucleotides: TGTGCCAGCAGCTTAGGCGGGAGAATGGATACGCAGTATTTT. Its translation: CASSLGGRMDTQYF.

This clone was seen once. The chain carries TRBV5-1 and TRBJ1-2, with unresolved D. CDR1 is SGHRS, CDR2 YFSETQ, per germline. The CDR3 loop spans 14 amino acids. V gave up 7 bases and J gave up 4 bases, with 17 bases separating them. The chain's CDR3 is CASSLTAWVYGYTF. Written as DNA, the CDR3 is TGCGCCAGCTCCTTAACCGCTTGGGTCTATGGCTACACCTTC. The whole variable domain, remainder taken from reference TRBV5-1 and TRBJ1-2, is KAGVTQTPRYLIKTRGQQVTLSCSPISGHRSVSWYQQTPGQGLQFLFEYFSETQRNKGNFPGRFSGRQFSNSRSEMNVSTLELGDSALYLCASSLTAWVYGYTFGSGTRLTVV.

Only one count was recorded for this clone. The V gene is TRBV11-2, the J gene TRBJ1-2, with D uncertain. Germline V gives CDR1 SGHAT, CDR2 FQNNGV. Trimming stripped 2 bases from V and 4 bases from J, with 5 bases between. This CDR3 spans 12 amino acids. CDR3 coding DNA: TGTGCCAGCAGCTTAAAGCCCTATGGCTACACCTTC. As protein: CASSLKPYGYTF.

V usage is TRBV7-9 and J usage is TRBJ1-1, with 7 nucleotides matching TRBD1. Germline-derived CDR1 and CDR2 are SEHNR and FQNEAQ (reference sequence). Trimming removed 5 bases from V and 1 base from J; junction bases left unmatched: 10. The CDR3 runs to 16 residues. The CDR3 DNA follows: TGTGCCAGCAGCCCCGGGACAGTCTTTACGAACACTGAAGCTTTCTTT. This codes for CASSPGTVFTNTEAFF.

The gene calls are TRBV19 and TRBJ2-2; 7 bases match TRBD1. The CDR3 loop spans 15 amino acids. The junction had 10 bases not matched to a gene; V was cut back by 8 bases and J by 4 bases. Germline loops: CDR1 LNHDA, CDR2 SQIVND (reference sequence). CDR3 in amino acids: CASSKRQGFTGELFF. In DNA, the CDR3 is TGTGCCAGTTCTAAGAGACAGGGTTTCACCGGGGAGCTGTTTTTT.

Here the CDR3 reads CASSLSSMAIQETQYF. In nucleotides, the CDR3 is TGCGCCAGCAGCTTGTCATCCATGGCGATCCAAGAGACCCAGTACTTC. The chain combines TRBV5-1 with TRBJ2-5, with D uncertain. Germline lookup yields CDR1 SGHRS and CDR2 YFSETQ. V was cut by 1 base and J by 1 base, with 14 bases left in between. The CDR3 spans 16 residues.

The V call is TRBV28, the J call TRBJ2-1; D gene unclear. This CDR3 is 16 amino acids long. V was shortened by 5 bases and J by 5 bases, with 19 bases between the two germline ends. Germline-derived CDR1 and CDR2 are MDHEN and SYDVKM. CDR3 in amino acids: CASSGTGPYNHNEQFF. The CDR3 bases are TGTGCCAGCAGTGGAACCGGGCCGTACAATCACAATGAGCAGTTCTTC.

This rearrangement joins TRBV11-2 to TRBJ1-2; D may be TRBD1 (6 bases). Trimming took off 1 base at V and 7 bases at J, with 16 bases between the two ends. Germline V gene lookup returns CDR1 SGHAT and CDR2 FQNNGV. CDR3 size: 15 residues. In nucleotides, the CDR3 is TGTGCCAGCAGCTTAGGTTTGGCAGGGGAATCTGGCTACACCTTC. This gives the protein CASSLGLAGESGYTF.

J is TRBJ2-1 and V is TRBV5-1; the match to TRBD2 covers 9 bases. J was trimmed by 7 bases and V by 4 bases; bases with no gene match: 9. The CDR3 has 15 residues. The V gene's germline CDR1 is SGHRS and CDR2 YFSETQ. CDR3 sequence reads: CASSVLAGRGNEQFF. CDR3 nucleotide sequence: TGCGCCAGCAGCGTCCTAGCGGGAAGAGGTAATGAGCAGTTCTTC.